The 5 T cell receptor beta chains reported below all come from one sample, sequenced in a study of human T cells and chemical hapten exposure. Single cDNA molecules in the library carried unique molecular identifiers attached during preparation. TCRdb re-derived calls from the reads in MiXCR, one entry per CDR3 protein. This sample yields 100,000 to 150,000 distinct CDR3 sequences, of which 8.5% are seen a single time; just over 1.4% belongs to the top ten. The study extracted total RNA from unfractionated whole blood. Sequencing was performed on whole blood. All receptors come from a human donor in good health. Some clones in this sample may be carry-over from other donors' samples.

This clonotype has more than one count but fewer than ten. This chain connects TRBV6-5 to TRBJ2-7; D uncertain. V dropped 6 bases and J dropped 3 bases, with 9 bases sitting between them. The germline V gene has CDR1 MNHEY and CDR2 SVGAGI. The CDR3 is 12 amino acids. Written as DNA, the CDR3 is TGTGCCAGCAGCCCTACAAGCTACGAGCAGTACTTC. Protein sequence: CASSPTSYEQYF.

This clonotype was counted a few times. The V call is TRBV7-9, the J call TRBJ2-5; D unclear. Trimming left V 5 bases short and J 2 bases short, with 12 bases between. Germline assignment: CDR1 SEHNR and CDR2 FQNEAQ (reference sequence). This CDR3 is built from 14 residues. CDR3 bases: TGTGCCAGCAGCGAGTACCAAGTACAAGAGACCCAGTACTTC. Amino acids: CASSEYQVQETQYF.

This clonotype was recorded at least ten times. This chain connects TRBV3-1 to TRBJ2-1; 10 nucleotides match TRBD1. The CDR3 sequence is 17 residues long. J gave up 6 bases and V 3 bases, and 11 bases lay outside the gene matches. Germline V gives CDR1 LGHDT, CDR2 YNNKEL (reference sequence). CDR3 DNA sequence: TGTGCCAGCAGCCATCCCCGCGGGACAGGGGTAGCCAATGAGCAGTTCTTC. Amino acid sequence: CASSHPRGTGVANEQFF.

This clonotype has just a few counts. CDR3 protein: CSARVRVSYNEQFF. CDR3 bases: TGCAGTGCTAGAGTTCGGGTATCCTACAATGAGCAGTTCTTC. V and J are TRBV20-1 and TRBJ2-1; D unclear. Germline CDR1 is DFQATT and CDR2 is SNEGSKA (reference sequence). Between the trimmed V and J ends, which lost 1 base and 1 base, there was a span of 8 bases. This CDR3 is built from 14 residues.

In its sample, this clonotype was seen many times. CDR3 amino acids: CASSVGVVLGNSPLHF. The DNA for the CDR3 is TGTGCCAGCAGCGTAGGGGTCGTGCTGGGTAATTCACCCCTCCACTTT. This chain connects TRBV9 to TRBJ1-6; D unclear. From germline, CDR1 is SGDLS and CDR2 YYNGEE. The V gene lost 0 bases and the J gene lost 6 bases, with 13 bases spanning the gap. This CDR3 is built from 16 residues.